The 20 T cell receptor beta chains given below trace back to one sample, sequenced in a study of OX40 agonist ivuxolimab in advanced cancers. Using immunoSEQ multiplex PCR, the repertoire was profiled, and TCRdb retains in-frame clones only, with some absent. The sample has 35,000 to 45,000 clones; under 95% are singletons. The material sequenced was CD4+ or CD8+ T cells sorted from blood, taken in a trial of the OX40 agonist ivuxolimab. Receptors were obtained from an adult with an advanced solid tumor such as melanoma, head and neck, liver or kidney cancer.

V gene TRBV29-1 combines with J gene TRBJ2-1, with D tentatively TRBD1 (6 bases). There are 12 residues in the CDR3. Germline CDR1 and CDR2: SQVTM and ANQGSEA. Trimming cost V 2 bases and J 6 bases, with 8 bases left between them. The CDR3 here is CSVELGGNEQFF. The CDR3 DNA follows: TGCAGCGTTGAACTAGGGGGCAATGAGCAGTTCTTC.

J is TRBJ2-7 and V is TRBV6-5, with 10 positions matching TRBD2. Germline CDR1 reads MNHEY; CDR2 reads SVGAGI. The ends lost 5 bases at V and 6 bases at J; junction bases unmatched: 10. This CDR3 is 15 amino acids long. CDR3: CASSPSDLAGAEQYF. In nucleotides, the CDR3 is TGTGCCAGCAGTCCTTCCGACCTAGCGGGAGCCGAGCAGTACTTC.

The genes are TRBV4-3 and TRBJ2-3; D perhaps matches TRBD2 (6 bases). Trimming left V 3 bases short and J 0 bases short, with 13 bases between. The CDR3 totals 16 residues. CDR1 and CDR2 (germline): LGHNA, YSLEER. CDR3: CASSQGSLASTDTQYF. The CDR3 DNA reads as TGCGCCAGCAGCCAGGGGTCCCTAGCGAGCACAGATACGCAGTATTTT.

V gene TRBV28 combines with J gene TRBJ2-1, with D possibly matching TRBD2 (6 bases). CDR1 is MDHEN and CDR2 is SYDVKM in the germline V gene. Trimming took 3 bases from V and 9 from J, leaving 15 bases between them. There are 14 residues in the CDR3. The CDR3 region is CASSFLRAGGEQFF. DNA of the CDR3: TGTGCCAGCAGTTTTCTGCGGGCCGGGGGTGAGCAGTTCTTC. Full variable domain (outside the CDR3, taken from reference TRBV28 and TRBJ2-1): DVKVTQSSRYLVKRTGEKVFLECVQDMDHENMFWYRQDPGLGLRLIYFSYDVKMKEKGDIPEGYSVSREKKERFSLILESASTNQTSMYLCASSFLRAGGEQFFGPGTRLTVL.

This clone is a singleton in its sample. V gene TRBV5-1 combines with J gene TRBJ2-3, with unresolved D. CDR1 and CDR2 from the germline V gene are SGHRS and YFSETQ. The CDR3 loop spans 15 amino acids. The germline V and J ends were trimmed by 4 bases and 6 bases, with 18 bases remaining between them. This chain's CDR3 is CASSPSVTLPDTQYF. The CDR3 nucleotides are TGCGCCAGCAGCCCGTCAGTGACCCTTCCCGATACGCAGTATTTT.

The V gene is TRBV27, the J gene TRBJ2-3; D unresolved. The V gene lost 10 bases and the J gene lost 4 bases, with 18 bases spanning the gap. This CDR3 has 14 amino acids. From germline, CDR1 is MNHEY and CDR2 SMNVEV (reference sequence). The CDR3: CATKELTLPDTQYF. Written as DNA, the CDR3 is TGTGCCACCAAGGAGTTGACACTACCAGATACGCAGTATTTT.

This clone was counted between two and nine times. The chain couples TRBV11-2 to TRBJ2-1; no clear D gene. Trimming stripped 1 base from V and 10 bases from J, with 5 bases between. CDR1 and CDR2 (germline): SGHAT, FQNNGV. This CDR3 contains 11 residues. The CDR3 reads CASSLGREQFF. The DNA for the CDR3 is TGTGCCAGCAGCTTAGGTAGGGAGCAGTTCTTC.

This chain links TRBV6-5 with TRBJ2-3, with a possible D match to TRBD1 (5 bases). V lost 6 bases to trimming and J lost 0 bases, with 10 bases between them. CDR1 MNHEY and CDR2 SVGAGI come from the germline V gene. The length of the CDR3 is 14 residues. The CDR3 nucleotides read TGTGCCAGCAGCACAGGCTTTAGCACAGATACGCAGTATTTT. It is translated as CASSTGFSTDTQYF.

The rearrangement links TRBV11-2 to TRBJ1-2; a weak D match, TRBD1 (5 bases). The germline gives CDR1 SGHAT, CDR2 FQNNGV. CDR3 length equals 18 residues. V gave up 5 bases and J gave up 3 bases, with 25 bases separating them. The CDR3 sequence: CASSSSPTRGVYDYGYTF. DNA for the CDR3: TGTGCCAGCAGCAGTAGTCCTACCCGGGGGGTATACGACTATGGCTACACCTTC.

The chain couples TRBV27 to TRBJ1-5; possibly TRBD1 for D (6 bases). This CDR3 has 13 amino acids. The V gene's germline CDR1 is MNHEY and CDR2 SMNVEV (reference sequence). The V end was cut by 4 bases, the J end by 6 bases, with 10 bases between. This CDR3 reads CASSSDSFQPQHF. The CDR3 region has the DNA TGTGCCAGCAGTTCGGACAGTTTTCAGCCCCAGCATTTT.

This chain connects TRBV11-2 to TRBJ2-5; D might be TRBD1 or TRBD2, each matching 5 bases. The CDR3 extends over 15 amino acids. Germline CDR1 reads SGHAT; CDR2 reads FQNNGV. Trimming took off 4 bases at V and 0 bases at J, with 12 bases between the two ends. As DNA, the CDR3 is TGTGCCAGCAGCTCTACCCTGGGGGACCAAGAGACCCAGTACTTC. This codes for CASSSTLGDQETQYF.

This chain uses TRBV27 with TRBJ2-7; 7 bases line up with TRBD2. This CDR3 is 16 amino acids long. With 7 bases clipped from V and 7 bases from J, the junction kept 19 bases outside the gene matches. Germline assignment: CDR1 MNHEY and CDR2 SMNVEV (reference sequence). CDR3 sequence: CASKGSGGSAIGEQYF. The CDR3 bases are TGTGCCAGCAAGGGTTCAGGCGGGAGCGCCATTGGGGAGCAGTACTTC.

This clone was counted only a few times. The chain carries TRBV19 and TRBJ1-2; no definite D call. The germline CDR1 and CDR2 sequences are LNHDA and SQIVND (reference sequence). The ends were cut back, 3 bases at V and 1 base at J, with 12 bases in the middle. The length of the CDR3 is 15 residues. The CDR3 nucleotides are TGTGCCAGTAGTATTACACAGAGTCTTAACTATGGCTACACCTTC. The encoded protein is CASSITQSLNYGYTF.

The chain employs TRBV5-4 and TRBJ2-2, with 10 bases lining up with TRBD2. The germline V gene encodes CDR1 SGHNT and CDR2 YYREEE (reference sequence). CDR3 size: 14 residues. Germline trimming cut 4 bases from V and 5 bases from J; bases unmatched to any gene: 2. The CDR3 nucleotides are TGTGCCAGCAGCGAGGGACTAGCGACCGGGGAGCTGTTTTTT. It yields the protein CASSEGLATGELFF.

The rearrangement uses TRBV7-9 and TRBJ2-3, with D tentatively TRBD1 or TRBD2 (5 bases each). Trimming stripped 4 bases from V and 4 bases from J, with 6 bases between. Germline CDR1 is SEHNR and CDR2 is FQNEAQ (reference sequence). This CDR3 has 12 amino acids. DNA of the CDR3: TGTGCCAGCAGCTGGGGGTCAGATACGCAGTATTTT. Its translation: CASSWGSDTQYF.

This clone is categorized as medium-sized (0.01 to 0.1%). This sequence joins TRBV19 and TRBJ1-2, with 11 bases matching TRBD1. The CDR3 loop spans 18 amino acids. Germline V gene data show CDR1 as LNHDA and CDR2 as SQIVND (reference sequence). V gave up 0 bases and J gave up 8 bases; unmatched junction bases: 14. CDR3 coding DNA: TGTGCCAGTAGTATAGATTTTGGGTTCGGACAGGGGGCTGGCGGCTACACCTTC. This translates into CASSIDFGFGQGAGGYTF.

As for this clone: This CDR3 is also generated by other DNA sequences in the sample. This chain uses TRBV27 with TRBJ1-1, with a possible D match to TRBD1 (6 bases). The V and J ends lost 3 bases and 3 bases respectively, with 11 bases between them. Germline assignment: CDR1 MNHEY and CDR2 SMNVEV (reference sequence). This CDR3 comprises 14 residues. Written as DNA, the CDR3 is TGTGCCAGCAGTTTTCTGGGGGGGCACACTGAAGCTTTCTTT. This encodes CASSFLGGHTEAFF.

CDR3 amino acids: CASSYKGQWVYGYTF. As DNA, the CDR3 is TGTGCCAGCAGTTACAAGGGACAGTGGGTCTATGGCTACACCTTC. The V gene is TRBV6-5, the J gene TRBJ1-2, with 7 bases that match TRBD1. This CDR3 is built from 15 residues. Germline CDR1 reads MNHEY; CDR2 reads SVGAGI. Trimming removed 2 bases from V and 4 bases from J; junction bases left unmatched: 7.

CDR3 loop: CASSYSRRRSNTEAFF. CDR3 in DNA: TGTGCCAGCAGTTACTCCCGACGTCGATCAAACACTGAAGCTTTCTTT. The J gene is TRBJ1-1, the V gene TRBV6-5; D call uncertain. V was shortened by 0 bases and J by 2 bases, with 13 bases between the two germline ends. CDR1 and CDR2 (germline): MNHEY, SVGAGI. The length of the CDR3 is 16 residues.

The V gene is TRBV6-6, the J gene TRBJ2-5; D may match TRBD1 or TRBD2 (5 bases each). CDR1 MNHNY and CDR2 SVGAGI come from the germline V gene (reference sequence). Trimming took 5 bases from V and 2 from J, leaving 12 bases between them. The CDR3 length is 14 residues. The CDR3 region is CASSTPGQQETQYF. CDR3 in DNA: TGTGCCAGCAGTACCCCGGGGCAACAAGAGACCCAGTACTTC.